Below, 22 T cell receptor beta chains from the same sample are listed, as sequenced in a study of beta chain features in type 1 diabetes. The investigators reverse transcribed all of the isolated RNA, so they sequenced expressed TCRB transcripts. The table came from immunoSEQ multiplex PCR; TCRdb's copy has only in-frame clones and leaves some out. The data contain about 140,000 clones, 9.7% of them singletons. Material: central memory CD4+ T cells from blood. Every receptor here comes from a woman aged 40 to 50 in good health.

V usage is TRBV10-3 and J usage is TRBJ2-4; 11 positions agree with TRBD2. V lost 10 bases to trimming and J lost 8 bases; unmatched junction nucleotides: 13. The CDR3 sequence is 15 residues long. Germline lookup yields CDR1 ENHRY and CDR2 SYGVKD. The CDR3 DNA sequence: TGTGCCACGGGATTTAGCGGGGGGGCCTCAGACATTCAGTACTTC. Translating gives CATGFSGGASDIQYF.

This clone came up a few times. This chain joins TRBV6-5 and TRBJ1-6; no clear D. V gave up 0 bases and J gave up 0 bases, with 6 bases separating them. The CDR3 is made up of 16 amino acids. Germline CDR1 and CDR2: MNHEY and SVGAGI. CDR3: CASSYSGSSYNSPLHF. DNA of the CDR3: TGTGCCAGCAGTTACTCGGGGAGCTCCTATAATTCACCCCTCCACTTT.

J is TRBJ1-6 and V is TRBV20-1, with a possible D match to TRBD1 (5 bases). V was shortened by 3 bases and J by 17 bases, with 11 bases between the two germline ends. Per germline, CDR1 DFQATT and CDR2 SNEGSKA (reference sequence). CDR3 length: 10 residues. CDR3 sequence reads: CSARLAGFHF. In DNA form, the CDR3 reads TGCAGTGCTAGGTTGGCAGGGTTCCACTTT.

The sample holds a few counts of this clone. This sequence joins TRBV4-3 and TRBJ2-1; 8 positions match TRBD2. The CDR3 extends over 15 amino acids. Germline values: CDR1 LGHNA, CDR2 YSLEER. The trim removed 5 bases at V and 5 bases at J, leaving 8 bases unmatched. CDR3 loop: CASSSRGGLHNEQFF. The CDR3 DNA sequence: TGCGCCAGCAGCTCACGGGGGGGCCTCCACAATGAGCAGTTCTTC.

This clone was detected a few times. The chain has TRBV5-5 and TRBJ2-7; 7 bases map to TRBD1. From germline, CDR1 is SGHKS and CDR2 YYEKEE (reference sequence). V was clipped by 0 bases and J by 3 bases; unmatched bases: 6. CDR3 size: 15 residues. In nucleotides, the CDR3 is TGTGCCAGCAGCTTGGAGCAGGGGGATTTCTACGAGCAGTACTTC. Translated, it gives CASSLEQGDFYEQYF.

Details on this clone: One junction end does not reproduce the germline sequence, and a read error may be involved. The J gene is TRBJ2-2, the V gene TRBV19; 8 bases map to TRBD2. Germline V gene sequence: CDR1 LNHDA, CDR2 SQIVND (reference sequence). CDR3 length equals 15 residues. The CDR3 loop is CASSIAGKNTGELFF. The CDR3 DNA sequence: TGTGCCAGTAGCATAGCGGGGAAAAACACCGGGGAGCTGTTTTTT.

This clone came up a few times. The chain joins TRBV11-2 to TRBJ1-6; D is unclear. CDR1 is SGHAT, CDR2 FQNNGV, per germline. Trimming left V 0 bases short and J 10 bases short, with 7 bases between. The CDR3 is made up of 13 amino acids. The CDR3 region is CASSLDVESPLHF. The CDR3 region has the DNA TGTGCCAGCAGCTTAGATGTCGAGTCACCCCTCCACTTT.

This chain connects TRBV2 to TRBJ1-4; 7 bases fit TRBD1. Trimming removed 3 bases from V and 7 bases from J; junction bases left unmatched: 23. CDR1 and CDR2 from the germline V gene are SNHLY and FYNNEI. The CDR3 runs 20 residues. CDR3 nucleotides: TGTGCCAGCAGTGAGTCATCGACAGGGTTGAGGATAAGGGAAGCTGAAAAACTGTTTTTT. Encoded protein: CASSESSTGLRIREAEKLFF.

This clone appeared a single time. This rearrangement joins TRBV6-9 to TRBJ2-3, with 10 bases lining up with TRBD2. The germline CDR1 and CDR2 sequences are MNHGY and SVAAGI. The CDR3 has 19 amino acids. J lost 0 bases, V lost 5 bases, and 14 bases had no gene match. The CDR3 region is CASSTGTSGAYPSTDTQYF. CDR3 DNA: TGTGCCAGCAGTACCGGAACTAGCGGGGCGTATCCAAGCACAGATACGCAGTATTTT.

The V and J genes are TRBV5-1 and TRBJ2-5, with 7 bases lining up with TRBD1. Trimming removed 0 bases from V and 4 bases from J; junction bases left unmatched: 9. Germline V gene data show CDR1 as SGHRS and CDR2 as YFSETQ. This CDR3 region has 16 residues. CDR3: CASSLGDSGGRETQYF. The CDR3 nucleotides read TGCGCCAGCAGCTTGGGGGACAGTGGCGGTAGAGAGACCCAGTACTTC.

Of note for this clone: Other nucleotide sequences in the sample specify the same CDR3. The chain joins TRBV20-1 to TRBJ1-1; D remains ambiguous. Looked up from germline, CDR1 is DFQATT and CDR2 is SNEGSKA (reference sequence). The CDR3 extends over 11 amino acids. Trimming removed 5 bases from V and 8 bases from J, with 12 bases in between. CDR3: CSAGSTVEAFF. DNA for the CDR3: TGCAGTGCTGGGTCTACAGTGGAAGCTTTCTTT.

This clone occurred a few times. The chain joins TRBV6-6 to TRBJ2-2; D possibly corresponds to TRBD2 (6 bases). Trimming cost V 5 bases and J 5 bases, with 15 bases left between them. The CDR3 has 15 residues. Germline CDR1 reads MNHNY; CDR2 reads SVGAGI (reference sequence). In nucleotides, the CDR3 is TGTGCCAGCAGTACGGGACTGCAGGGAACCGGGGAGCTGTTTTTT. Translating it yields CASSTGLQGTGELFF.

V and J are TRBV9 and TRBJ2-3, with TRBD2 as a possible D gene (6 bases). The ends were cut back, 0 bases at V and 2 bases at J, with 16 bases in the middle. This CDR3 comprises 17 residues. CDR1 is SGDLS, CDR2 YYNGEE, per germline. For the CDR3, the DNA is TGTGCCAGCAGCGTAGGCTTTAGCGGTTCCACCACAGATACGCAGTATTTT. As protein: CASSVGFSGSTTDTQYF.

V is TRBV7-2 and J is TRBJ1-5, with D unclear. Germline V CDR1 and CDR2: SGHTA, FQGNSA. This CDR3 is built from 14 residues. V lost 5 bases and J lost 11, with 19 bases in between. Here the CDR3 reads CASSLQDWDLAQHF. The CDR3 coding sequence is TGTGCCAGCAGCCTCCAGGACTGGGATCTGGCCCAGCATTTT.

The chain links TRBV4-2 to TRBJ2-3; 8 nucleotides agree with TRBD2. V shed 2 bases, J shed 1 base, and the junction held 5 bases outside the gene matches. Germline lookup yields CDR1 LGHNA and CDR2 YNFKEQ. The CDR3 contains 16 residues. Here the CDR3 reads CASSQNRGGGTDTQYF. CDR3 DNA sequence: TGTGCCAGCAGCCAAAACCGGGGGGGAGGCACAGATACGCAGTATTTT.

This clone was observed a handful of times. The chain joins TRBV10-2 to TRBJ1-5; 7 bases agree with TRBD1. The length of the CDR3 is 15 residues. The V gene's germline CDR1 is WSHSY and CDR2 SAAADI. V shed 5 bases, J shed 4 bases, and the junction held 8 bases outside the gene matches. The chain's CDR3 is CASSSRGPENQPQHF. As DNA, the CDR3 is TGCGCCAGCAGTAGTAGGGGGCCGGAGAATCAGCCCCAGCATTTT.

The chain employs TRBV11-2 and TRBJ2-7, with TRBD2 identical over 7 bases. V dropped 3 bases and J dropped 4; count of bases not matched to a gene: 6. The CDR3 spans 14 residues. CDR1 is SGHAT and CDR2 is FQNNGV in the germline V gene. The CDR3 reads CASSFQIGGYEQYF. In nucleotides, the CDR3 is TGTGCCAGCAGCTTTCAAATCGGGGGGTACGAGCAGTACTTC.

This clone was observed a handful of times. Here the CDR3 DNA reads TGTGCCAGCAGCGTAGGCGACAGCAACAATTCACCCCTCCACTTT. Amino acids: CASSVGDSNNSPLHF. The J gene is TRBJ1-6, the V gene TRBV9, with D perhaps matching TRBD1 (5 bases). V lost 0 bases and J 7 bases, leaving 11 bases between the germline ends. The length of the CDR3 is 15 residues. Germline V CDR1 and CDR2: SGDLS, YYNGEE.

This chain uses TRBV11-3 with TRBJ2-5; the D gene is possibly TRBD2 (5 bases). Germline values: CDR1 SGHNT, CDR2 YENEEA. The ends were cut back, 6 bases at V and 5 bases at J, with 13 bases in the middle. This CDR3 region has 13 residues. Here the CDR3 DNA reads TGTGCCAGCAGGCGAGCAGAGGGTGAGACCCAGTACTTC. This translates into CASRRAEGETQYF.

The rearrangement links TRBV5-4 to TRBJ1-2; D gene uncertain. The CDR3 has 14 residues. Germline loops: CDR1 SGHNT, CDR2 YYREEE (reference sequence). Trimming took off 0 bases at V and 8 bases at J, with 14 bases between the two ends. The CDR3 reads CASSLAVEGGGYTF. The CDR3 nucleotides are TGTGCCAGCAGCTTGGCCGTAGAGGGCGGGGGCTACACCTTC.

This clone was detected only a few times. V usage is TRBV23-1 and J usage is TRBJ2-5; tentative D call: TRBD2 (5 bases). TRBV23-1 is annotated as an ORF whose role is uncertain. V lost 6 bases and J 9 bases, leaving 23 bases between the germline ends. The length of the CDR3 is 15 residues. CDR3 loop: CASSLIELDRGAQYF. Written as DNA, the CDR3 is TGCGCCAGCAGCCTTATAGAACTAGACCGTGGGGCCCAGTACTTC.

This clone showed up just a few times. The chain is built from TRBV5-1 and TRBJ1-3; 7 nucleotides agree with TRBD1. CDR3 length: 17 amino acids. The junction had 14 bases not matched to a gene; V was cut back by 4 bases and J by 4 bases. Germline V CDR1 and CDR2: SGHRS, YFSETQ. The CDR3 coding sequence is TGCGCCAGCAGCGGGAACAGGGGCGCCGCTTCGGGAAACACCATATATTTT. Translation gives CASSGNRGAASGNTIYF.